This T cell receptor beta chain was sequenced for a study of blood T cell repertoires in COVID-19. Overall study context: Acute and convalescent COVID-19 samples came from the United States, Italy and Spain. Sample material is recorded as cDNA or gDNA derived from T cells, B-cell-depleted T cells, or PBMCs.

The CDR3 loop spans 15 amino acids. The germline V gene has CDR1 MNHEY and CDR2 SVGEGT. V gave up 5 bases and J gave up 2 bases, with 13 bases separating them. Profiled with immunoSEQ multiplex PCR; TCRdb holds only in-frame clones, not every one. Altogether 300,000 to 400,000 clones are present, around 87% being singletons, with the ten largest covering 1%. This chain links TRBV6-2 or TRBV6-3 with TRBJ2-1; possible D gene TRBD2, 6 bases. The receptor was isolated from a man aged 50 to 59 with active or convalescent COVID-19. Sequenced input: peripheral blood. The CDR3 bases are TGTGCCAGCAGTACTGCCCGGGGGACCTACAATGAGCAGTTCTTC. It codes for CASSTARGTYNEQFF.